This TCR beta chain comes out of a study of blood T cells in healthy people across ages. Regarding this clonotype: Its specificity is not known.

CDR3 length equals 16 residues. The germline V gene has CDR1 MDHEN and CDR2 SYDVKM. V trimming: 6 bases; J trimming: 10 bases; junction bases outside the gene matches: 21. General study findings and limits: As age increased, TCR beta diversity per million T cells fell in a roughly linear fashion.

A second PCR of roughly 7 to 11 cycles used a sample-barcoded 5' primer and a J-beta primer mix. Each CDR3 protein gets one entry after TCRdb re-called the 5' RACE reads with MiXCR. The sample shows 650,000 to 800,000 distinct CDR3 sequences, 40% to 50% of them seen only once. The receptor comes from a man between 60 and 75 years old in good health. J is TRBJ2-7 and V is TRBV28; 7 nucleotides agree with TRBD1. The sample comprised blood. In nucleotides, the CDR3 is TGTGCCAGCAGCCCCGAGGTTTGGACAGGCAAAACCACCCAGTACTTC. Translated, it gives CASSPEVWTGKTTQYF.